This paragraph covers one TCR beta chain sequence. This sample includes further DNA sequences coding for the same CDR3. Repertoires were generated with immunoSEQ multiplex PCR, while TCRdb's copy carries only in-frame clones and drops some. The profile covers 200,000 to 300,000 clones, with 80% to 90% appearing a single time and about 2% taken by the ten largest. The entry originates in a study of blood T cell repertoires in COVID-19. Across the study: PBMCs, B-cell-depleted T cells, or T cells provided the cDNA or gDNA that made up the material.

The CDR3 consists of 15 residues. Trimming took 6 bases from V and 3 from J, leaving 16 bases between them. Germline V gene lookup returns CDR1 LNHDA and CDR2 SQIVND (reference sequence). The receptor was derived from a young man with active or convalescent COVID-19. The rearrangement uses TRBV19 and TRBJ2-3; weak D call: TRBD1 (7 bases). The sequencing input was peripheral blood. CDR3 loop: CASSPLQGRTDTQYF. For the CDR3, the DNA is TGTGCCAGTAGCCCATTACAGGGGAGGACAGATACGCAGTATTTT.